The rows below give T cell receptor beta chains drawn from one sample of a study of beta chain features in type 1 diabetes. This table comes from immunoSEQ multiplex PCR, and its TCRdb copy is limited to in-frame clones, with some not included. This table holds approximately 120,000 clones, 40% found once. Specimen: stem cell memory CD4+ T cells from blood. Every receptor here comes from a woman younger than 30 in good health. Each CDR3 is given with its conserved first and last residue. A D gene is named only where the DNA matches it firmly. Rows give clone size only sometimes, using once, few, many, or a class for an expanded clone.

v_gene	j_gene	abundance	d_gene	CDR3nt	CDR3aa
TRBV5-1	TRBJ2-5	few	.	TGCGCCAGCAGCTTGTCATCGAGGCAGACCCAGTACTTC	CASSLSSRQTQYF
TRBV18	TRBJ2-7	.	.	TGTGCCAGCTCACACGGGACTCTCAAAACCTCCTACGAGCAGTACTTC	CASSHGTLKTSYEQYF
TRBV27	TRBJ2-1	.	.	TGTGCCAGCAGTTTGATCCGGCTAGCGAGAAAGTACAATGAGCAGTTCTTC	CASSLIRLARKYNEQFF
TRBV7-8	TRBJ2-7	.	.	TGTGCCAGCAGCTTGACAGTTAGACTCCCTCGGGCGGCTTTCCAGGTCGAGCAGTACTTC	CASSLTVRLPRAAFQVEQYF
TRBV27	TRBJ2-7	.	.	TGTGCCACCCATAAAACCAGGGGTCGTAACTACGAGCAGTACTTC	CATHKTRGRNYEQYF
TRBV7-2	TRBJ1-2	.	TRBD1	TGTGCCAGCAGCTTCTCCGGGACAGGGCCACAACCCTATGGCTACACCTTC	CASSFSGTGPQPYGYTF
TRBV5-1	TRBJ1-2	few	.	TGCGCCAGCAGCTCGGGGTCGGGTGGAGGCTACACCTTC	CASSSGSGGGYTF
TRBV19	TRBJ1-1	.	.	TGTGCCAGTAGTACCCGACAGGATGAAGCTTTCTTT	CASSTRQDEAFF
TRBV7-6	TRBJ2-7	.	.	TGTGCCAGCAGCTTAGGGGGGGTAGGGAACGAGCAGTACTTC	CASSLGGVGNEQYF
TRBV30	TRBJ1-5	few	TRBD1	TGTGCCTGGAGCCATGGGACAGGGGGTCAGCCCCAGCATTTT	CAWSHGTGGQPQHF
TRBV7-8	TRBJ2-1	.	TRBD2	TGTGCCAGCAGCTTAAGACCGAGACTAGCGGGTAACAATGAGCAGTTCTTC	CASSLRPRLAGNNEQFF
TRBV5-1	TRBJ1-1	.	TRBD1	TGCGCCAGCAGCTTCCAGGGACAGGGGAACACTGAAGCTTTCTTT	CASSFQGQGNTEAFF
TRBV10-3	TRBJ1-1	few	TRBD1	TGTGCCATCAGTGAGTCTGCGGGACAGGGCACTGAAGCTTTCTTT	CAISESAGQGTEAFF
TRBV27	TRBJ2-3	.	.	TGTGCCAGCAGTCACTTGGGGAGAGGCACAGATACGCAGTATTTT	CASSHLGRGTDTQYF
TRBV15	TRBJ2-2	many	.	TGTGCCACCTCTAGGCGAGCTGGGGAGCTGTTTTTT	CATSRRAGELFF
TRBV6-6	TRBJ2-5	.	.	TGTGCCAGCAGTTTAAGGGGGACCCAGTACTTC	CASSLRGTQYF
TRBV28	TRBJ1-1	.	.	TGTGCCAGCAGTTTAAGCATAGCGAACACTGAAGCTTTCTTT	CASSLSIANTEAFF
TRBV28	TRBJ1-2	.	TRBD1	TGTGCCAGCAGCCGCTCTAAAACAGGGGCAAAAGGCTACACCTTC	CASSRSKTGAKGYTF
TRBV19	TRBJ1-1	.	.	TGTGCCAGTAGCGAACAGGGCCACACCGAACCCGTCTTT	CASSEQGHTEPVF
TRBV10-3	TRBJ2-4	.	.	TGTGCCGCGGGGGGACAGGGTACCAAAAACATTCAGTACTTC	CAAGGQGTKNIQYF
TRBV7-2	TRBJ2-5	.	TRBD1	TGTGCCAGCAGTCGGGACAGAGCAGAGACCCAGTACTTC	CASSRDRAETQYF
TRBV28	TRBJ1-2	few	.	TGTGCCAGCAGTTTAAGGAACGGACGCCTGGGGCACTATGGCTACACCTTC	CASSLRNGRLGHYGYTF
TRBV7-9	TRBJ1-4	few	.	TGTGCCAGCAGCTTACGACAGAATGAAAAACTGTTTTTT	CASSLRQNEKLFF
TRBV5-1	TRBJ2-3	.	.	TGCGCCAGCAGCTTCTCGGAGGTGTCCACAGATACGCAGTATTTT	CASSFSEVSTDTQYF
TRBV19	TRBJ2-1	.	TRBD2	TGTGCCAGTAGTATTCAACTAGCGGACAATGAGCAGTTCTTC	CASSIQLADNEQFF
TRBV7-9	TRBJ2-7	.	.	TGTGCCAGCAGCCGAGCCGGGACTTCTAACTACGAGCAGTACTTC	CASSRAGTSNYEQYF
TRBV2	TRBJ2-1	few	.	TGTGCCAGCAGTAAGAGCGGTTACTACAATGAGCAGTTCTTC	CASSKSGYYNEQFF
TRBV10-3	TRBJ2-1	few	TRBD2	TGTGCCATCGGGGGGACTAGCGGGAAGAATGAGCAGTTCTTC	CAIGGTSGKNEQFF
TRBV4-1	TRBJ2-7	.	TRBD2	TGCGCCAGCAGCCATACCGGGACTAGCGGAAAGACAGCACGCGAGCAGTACTTC	CASSHTGTSGKTAREQYF
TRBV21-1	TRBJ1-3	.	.	TGTGCCAGCAGCAAACGTCAGGGGGCAACTGGAAACACCATATATTTT	CASSKRQGATGNTIYF
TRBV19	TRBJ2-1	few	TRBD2	TGTGCCAGTAGCCTCGGGCTAGCGGGAGTGAATGAGCAGTTCTTC	CASSLGLAGVNEQFF
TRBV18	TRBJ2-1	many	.	TGTGCCAGCTCACCATACGGCAATGAGCAGTTCTTC	CASSPYGNEQFF
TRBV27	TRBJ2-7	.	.	TGTGCCAGCAGTCCCTCCGGGAGAACCTACGAGCAGTACTTC	CASSPSGRTYEQYF
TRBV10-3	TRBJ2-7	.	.	TGTGCCATCAGTGAGTCCCAGTCGTCATACGAGCAGTACTTC	CAISESQSSYEQYF
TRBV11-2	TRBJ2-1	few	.	TGTGCCAGCAGCTCCCTTTTGGGGAGAGCCACCCACAATGAGCAGTTCTTC	CASSSLLGRATHNEQFF
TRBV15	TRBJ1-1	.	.	TGTGCCACCAGCAAGGGAGTCACCCTCCGACTGAACACTGAAGCTTTCTTT	CATSKGVTLRLNTEAFF
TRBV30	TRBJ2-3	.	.	TGTGCCTGGAGACTGCGGAGCGGCACAGATACGCAGTATTTT	CAWRLRSGTDTQYF
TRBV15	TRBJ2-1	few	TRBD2	TGTGCCACCAGCACCTTAGCGGGAGGGCCTTACAATGAGCAGTTCTTC	CATSTLAGGPYNEQFF
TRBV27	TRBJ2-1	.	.	TGTGCCAGCAAGTGGGCCCGGACCTACAATGAGCAGTTCTTC	CASKWARTYNEQFF
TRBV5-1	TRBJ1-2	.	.	TGCGCCAGCACCGGGGAAACGAGCTATGGCTACACCTTC	CASTGETSYGYTF
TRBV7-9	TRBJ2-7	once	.	TGTGCCAGCACCGCCACAGGGATCTCCTACGAGCAGTACTTC	CASTATGISYEQYF
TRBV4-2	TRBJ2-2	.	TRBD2	TGTGCCAGCAGCCAAGAACTGGCTAGCGGGAACACCGGGGAGCTGTTTTTT	CASSQELASGNTGELFF
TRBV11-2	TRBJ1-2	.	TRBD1	TGTGCCAGCAGAAGTACAGGGGGGGATGGCTACACCTTC	CASRSTGGDGYTF
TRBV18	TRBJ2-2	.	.	TGTGCCAGCTCACCAACGGGGATCACCGGGGAGCTGTTTTTT	CASSPTGITGELFF